The T cell receptor (beta chain) described here comes from a study of shared clonotypes between healthy human individuals. Assay execution proceeded at the deep level. The data were produced by immunoSEQ multiplex PCR, yet TCRdb's version contains in-frame clones alone and is incomplete. The data show more than 2,000,000 clones, around 94% seen once. Healthy adults negative for HIV, lacking recent acute infections or vaccinations, served as donors. The ends were cut back, 2 bases at V and 2 bases at J, with 11 bases in the middle. CDR1 SGDLS and CDR2 YYNGEE come from the germline V gene. CDR3 size: 15 residues.

The source is a man aged 18 to 29 in good health. Specimen: naive CD4+ T cells sorted from blood. As to subset: CD45RA+ positively selected. The chain recombines TRBV9 with TRBJ2-1; D gene uncertain. In DNA, the CDR3 is TGTGCCAGCAGCGTCGAAGGGAACCCCTACAATGAGCAGTTCTTC. This sequence encodes CASSVEGNPYNEQFF.